This T cell receptor beta chain was observed in a study of CD4 T cells in relation to SARS-CoV-2 and coronaviruses. Study-wide background: After roughly 11 days of antigen culture, PBMC TCR beta CDR3s were sequenced. Shared crossreactive spike epitopes were mapped to their HLA restriction. Study-level findings and limits: No crossreactivity against non-spike viral proteins was tested here.

Unexposed donor CD4+ T cells date from about 2011-2018, before the COVID-19 pandemic. Isolation of CD4+ T cells took place after around 11 days in culture. Cells permitting, SARS-CoV-2 S/N and four cold-coronavirus spikes were tested on unexposed-donor CD4+ T cells. The ends lost 1 base at V and 2 bases at J; junction bases unmatched: 9. The CDR3 covers 17 residues. Germline V gene sequence: CDR1 SGHTA, CDR2 FQGNSA. Regarding this clone: Its matching antigen is unknown.

The data were produced by immunoSEQ multiplex PCR, yet TCRdb's version contains in-frame clones alone and is incomplete. The sample records around 32,000 clones, over 75% being singletons. V is TRBV7-2 and J is TRBJ2-3, with 7 bases lining up with TRBD2. The sequenced sample consisted of CD4+ T cells from PBMCs, cultured in vitro. The receptor was isolated from a human donor in good health. CDR3 nucleotides: TGTGCCAGCAGCTTAGGAGTTGGCGGGGGTTCCACAGATACGCAGTATTTT. It codes for CASSLGVGGGSTDTQYF.